Below, one TCR beta chain is given with its context. Its target is not known. TCRdb's copy holds only in-frame clones and misses some; the assay was immunoSEQ multiplex PCR. This sample carries over 75,000 clones, 75% to 95% of them seen once, and the ten largest clones take around 3%. The data were obtained in a study of PD-1 blockade in classical Hodgkin lymphoma. General study results and limits: Some patients began nivolumab under 1 year after ASCT. These patients were excluded from later analyses.

Trimming left V 4 bases short and J 0 bases short, with 13 bases between. The CDR3 consists of 16 residues. Germline V gene sequence: CDR1 GTSNPN, CDR2 SVGIG (reference sequence). Time point reported: cycle 4 day 1 (C4D1), after more than five weeks of nivolumab. All patients relapsed after autologous stem cell transplantation, and brentuximab vedotin exposure varied. The material sequenced was peripheral blood mononuclear cells (PBMCs), taken before the fourth cycle of nivolumab. This chain uses TRBV30 with TRBJ1-6; maybe TRBD1 (6 bases). This receptor was obtained from a human donor with classical Hodgkin lymphoma. The CDR3 DNA sequence: TGTGCCTGGATCTCGGGGGCGAGCTCCTATAATTCACCCCTCCACTTT. It is translated as CAWISGASSYNSPLHF.